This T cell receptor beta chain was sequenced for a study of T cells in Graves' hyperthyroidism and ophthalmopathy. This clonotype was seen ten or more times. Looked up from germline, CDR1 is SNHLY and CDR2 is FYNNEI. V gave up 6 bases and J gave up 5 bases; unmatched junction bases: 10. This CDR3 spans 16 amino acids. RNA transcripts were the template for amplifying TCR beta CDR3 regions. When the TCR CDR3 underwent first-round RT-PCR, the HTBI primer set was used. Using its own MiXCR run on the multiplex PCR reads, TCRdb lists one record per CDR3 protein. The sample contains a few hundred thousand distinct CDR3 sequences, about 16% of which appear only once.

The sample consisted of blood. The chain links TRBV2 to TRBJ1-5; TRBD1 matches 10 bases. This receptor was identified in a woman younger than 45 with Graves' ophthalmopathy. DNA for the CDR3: TGTGCCAGCAGCGCCGACAGGGGGCGAGGGTATCAGCCCCAGCATTTT. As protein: CASSADRGRGYQPQHF.